This T cell receptor (beta chain) was documented in a study of Ad26.COV2.S vaccination and SARS-CoV-2 variants. The sample's treatment: around 19 received Ad26.COV2.S at low or high dose, single or two shots; 5 received placebo; per-sample allocation not given. Following the first vaccine or placebo injection, samples were taken on day 63. Profiled with immunoSEQ multiplex PCR; TCRdb holds only in-frame clones, not every one. The data hold about 350,000 clones, with roughly 81% observed a single time. The source material was peripheral blood, sampled in a trial of Ad26.COV2.S vaccine versus placebo. The receptor's source is a person aged 18-60 years who received the Ad26.COV2.S COVID-19 vaccine or a placebo.

The CDR3 DNA sequence: TGTGCCAGCAGATTACGGGACAGGGAAGGTATGGACAATGGCTACACCTTC. Amino acid sequence: CASRLRDREGMDNGYTF. The J gene is TRBJ1-2, the V gene TRBV5-4; the match to TRBD1 covers 9 bases. The CDR3 covers 17 residues. With V trimmed by 5 bases and J by 6 bases, 17 bases remained unmatched. The germline CDR1 and CDR2 sequences are SGHNT and YYREEE (reference sequence).